This T cell receptor beta chain is drawn from a study of T-cell reconstitution after alpha-beta-depleted transplantation in children (dated by TCRdb to the mid-2010s). Regarding the research as a whole: T-cell immune reconstitution after TCRalphabeta/CD19-depleted allogeneic hematopoietic cell transplantation in children was quantitatively tracked in the study by means of TCR repertoire profiling.

Broad study findings and their caveats: Hyperexpanded clone frequencies declined over subsequent months; after one year, T-cell counts and TCRbeta diversity were mostly attributed to newly produced T cells. About two months after transplant, the apparently early recovery of alphabetaT-cell counts reportedly depended on just several hundred clones that had expanded rapidly and came from non-depleted graft cells. In some patients, the high TCRbeta diversity seen at day 60 was put down to recipient T cells and intrathymic progenitors that had survived conditioning.

In regard to this clonotype: What this receptor recognizes is not known. Nothing much larger sits one base from this clone, and base qualities are not available.

The label giving this sample's treatment or condition can be read as: allogeneic hematopoietic cell transplantation with graft depleted of TCRalphabeta T cells and CD19 B cells. Transplant recipients were children who received TCRalphabeta/CD19-depleted allogeneic hematopoietic cell grafts. Libraries came from PCR. Reads for this sample came from an Illumina HiSeq 2500. TCR libraries were prepared with molecular barcoding, using unique molecular identifiers to normalize TCRbeta repertoire quantification. The public sequencing data were trimmed at Q25 with fastp and processed into clonotypes with MiXCR by TCRdb, which kept only in-frame beta chains. Rows with a matching CDR3 protein are joined into one entry that keeps the most common DNA and genes. Here the sample has some 600,000 distinct CDR3 sequences; about an eighth occur a single time. Clones ranked in the top ten supply 2% to 2.5% of the sample.

The receptor was isolated from a male patient younger than 18 who had a stem cell transplant for acute myeloid leukemia, so the T cells may come from the graft donor. The sample in question was PBMCs, mostly from graft donor cells, obtained 360 days after TCRalphabeta/CD19-depleted stem cell transplant.

This receptor carries the CDR3 CAMGSGQVNTGELFF. The base sequence is TGTGCCATGGGCTCGGGGCAGGTCAACACCGGGGAGCTGTTTTTT. The rearrangement joined TRBV5-2 to TRBJ2-2; the table assigns TRBD1, which was not confirmed against the DNA. TRBV5-2 is assigned pseudogene status. The CDR3 runs 15 residues from the cysteine to the phenylalanine. Only the CDR3 portion is preserved as DNA: 45 bases, with reading frame beginning at the first base.